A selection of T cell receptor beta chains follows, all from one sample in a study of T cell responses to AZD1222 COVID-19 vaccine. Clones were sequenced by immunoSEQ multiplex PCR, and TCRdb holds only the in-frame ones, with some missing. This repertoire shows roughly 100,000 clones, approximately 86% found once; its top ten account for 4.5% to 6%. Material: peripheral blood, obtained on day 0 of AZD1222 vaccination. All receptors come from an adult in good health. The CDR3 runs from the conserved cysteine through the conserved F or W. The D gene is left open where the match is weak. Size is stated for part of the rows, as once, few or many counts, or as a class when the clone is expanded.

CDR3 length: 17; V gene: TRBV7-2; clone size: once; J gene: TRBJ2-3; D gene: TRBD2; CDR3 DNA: TGTGCCAGCAGCTTAGATCCCGGGACTAGAAACCGCAATACGCAGTATTTT; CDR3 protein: CASSLDPGTRNRNTQYF
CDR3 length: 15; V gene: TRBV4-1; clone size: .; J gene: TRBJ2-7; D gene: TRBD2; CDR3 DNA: TGCGCCAGCAGTCGAGCGGGGGAAAGCTCCTACGAGCAGTACTTC; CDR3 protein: CASSRAGESSYEQYF
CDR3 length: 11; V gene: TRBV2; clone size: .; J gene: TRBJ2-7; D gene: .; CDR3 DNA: TGTGCCACCAAGGGATTCGACGAGCAGTACTTC; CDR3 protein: CATKGFDEQYF
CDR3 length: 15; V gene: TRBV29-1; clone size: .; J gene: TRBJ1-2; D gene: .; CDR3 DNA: TGCAGCGTTGCAACATACCCGGGGGGGGCCTATGGCTACACCTTC; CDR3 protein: CSVATYPGGAYGYTF
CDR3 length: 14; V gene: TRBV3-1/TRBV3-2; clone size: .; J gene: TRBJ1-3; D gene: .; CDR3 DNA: TGTGCCAGCAGTGTTGAGGGATCTGGAAACACCATATATTTT; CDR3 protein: CASSVEGSGNTIYF
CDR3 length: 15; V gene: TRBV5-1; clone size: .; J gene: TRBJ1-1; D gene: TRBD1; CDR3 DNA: TGCGCCAGCACCGCCGACAGGGGGAGGTCCACTGAAGCTTTCTTT; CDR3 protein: CASTADRGRSTEAFF
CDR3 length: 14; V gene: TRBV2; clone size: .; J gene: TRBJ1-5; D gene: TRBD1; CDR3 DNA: TGTGCCAGCAGTCGTCAGGGGGGCAATCAGCCCCAGCATTTT; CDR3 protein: CASSRQGGNQPQHF
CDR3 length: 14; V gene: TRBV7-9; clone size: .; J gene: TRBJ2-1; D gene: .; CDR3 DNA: TGTGCCAGCAGCTCTTTAAGTGTTCAACATGAGCAGTTCTTC; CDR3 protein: CASSSLSVQHEQFF
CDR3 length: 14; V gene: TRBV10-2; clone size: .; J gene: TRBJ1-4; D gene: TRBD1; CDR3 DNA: TGCGCCAGCAGAGGGACAGGGAGGAGTGAAAAACTGTTTTTT; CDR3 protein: CASRGTGRSEKLFF
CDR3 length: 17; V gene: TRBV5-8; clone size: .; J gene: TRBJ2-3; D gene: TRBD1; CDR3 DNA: TGTGCCAGCAGCTTGGTTGACAGGGGGCGCAGCACAGATACGCAGTATTTT; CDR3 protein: CASSLVDRGRSTDTQYF
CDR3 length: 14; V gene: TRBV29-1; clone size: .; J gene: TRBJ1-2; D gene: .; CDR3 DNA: TGCAGCGTTGAAGATCAGGAGGCGTACTATGGCTACACCTTC; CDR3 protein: CSVEDQEAYYGYTF
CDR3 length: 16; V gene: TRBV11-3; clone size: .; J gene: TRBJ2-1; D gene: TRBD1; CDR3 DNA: TGTGCCAGCAGCCCATTGACAGGGCCTACGCCACGGGAGCAGTTCTTC; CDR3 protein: CASSPLTGPTPREQFF
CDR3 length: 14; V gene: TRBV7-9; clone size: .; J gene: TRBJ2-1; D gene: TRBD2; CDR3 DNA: TGTGCCAGCAGCTACCCCGGGAGGGACAATGAGCAGTTCTTC; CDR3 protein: CASSYPGRDNEQFF
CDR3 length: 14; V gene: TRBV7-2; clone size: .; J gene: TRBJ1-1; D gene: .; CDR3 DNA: TGTGCCAGCAGCCCGAGGACGGACAACACTGAAGCTTTCTTT; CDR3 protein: CASSPRTDNTEAFF
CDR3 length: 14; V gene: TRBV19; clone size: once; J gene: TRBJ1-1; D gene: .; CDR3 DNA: TGTGCCAGTAGTATGAACAGTAAGAACACTGAAGCTTTCTTT; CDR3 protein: CASSMNSKNTEAFF
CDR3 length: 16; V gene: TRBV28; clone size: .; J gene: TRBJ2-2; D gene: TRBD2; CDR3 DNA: TGTGCCAGCAGTTCCGGGACTAGGGGGGGCACCGGGGAGCTGTTTTTT; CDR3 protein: CASSSGTRGGTGELFF
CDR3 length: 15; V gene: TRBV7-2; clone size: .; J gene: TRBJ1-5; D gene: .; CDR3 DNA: TGTGCCAGCAGCTTAGGACAGGAAGGCAATCAGCCCCAGCATTTT; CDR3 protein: CASSLGQEGNQPQHF
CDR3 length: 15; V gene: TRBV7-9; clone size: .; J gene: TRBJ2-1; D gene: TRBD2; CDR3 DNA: TGTGCCAGCAGCTCCACTAGCGGGAGCCACAATGAGCAGTTCTTC; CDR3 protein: CASSSTSGSHNEQFF
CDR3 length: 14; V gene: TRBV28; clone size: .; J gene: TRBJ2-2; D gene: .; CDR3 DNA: TGTGCCAGCGGGTCTAGGAAAGGGCCCGGGGAGCTGTTTTTT; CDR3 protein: CASGSRKGPGELFF
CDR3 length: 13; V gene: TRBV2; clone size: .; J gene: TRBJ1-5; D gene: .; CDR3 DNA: TGTGCCAGCAAAGGAGAGAGCAATCAGCCCCAGCATTTT; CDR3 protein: CASKGESNQPQHF
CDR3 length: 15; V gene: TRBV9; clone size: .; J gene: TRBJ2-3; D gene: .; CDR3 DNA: TGTGCCAGCAGCCCCCGTGGGGTAGCGGCGGATACGCAGTATTTT; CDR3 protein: CASSPRGVAADTQYF
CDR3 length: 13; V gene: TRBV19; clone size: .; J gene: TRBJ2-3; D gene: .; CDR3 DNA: TGTGCCAGTAGTCTTTCCCCCACAGATACGCAGTATTTT; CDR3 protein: CASSLSPTDTQYF
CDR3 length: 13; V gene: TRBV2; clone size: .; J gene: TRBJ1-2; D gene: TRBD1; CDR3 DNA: TGTGCCAGCAGGGGGACAGGGACGGATGGCTACACCTTC; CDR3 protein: CASRGTGTDGYTF
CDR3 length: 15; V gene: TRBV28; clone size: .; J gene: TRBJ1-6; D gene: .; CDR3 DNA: TGTGCCAGCAGCCCAGGACGGAGCTATAATTCACCCCTCCACTTT; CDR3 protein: CASSPGRSYNSPLHF
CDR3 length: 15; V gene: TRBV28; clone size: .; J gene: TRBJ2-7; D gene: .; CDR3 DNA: TGTGCCAGCAGTTTGGTAGCCAGCCGGTTGAGGGAGCAGTACTTC; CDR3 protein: CASSLVASRLREQYF
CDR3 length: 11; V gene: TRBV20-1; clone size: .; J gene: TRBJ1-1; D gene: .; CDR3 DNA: TGCAGGGGGGAGGGGGGAACTGAAGCTTTCTTT; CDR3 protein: CRGEGGTEAFF
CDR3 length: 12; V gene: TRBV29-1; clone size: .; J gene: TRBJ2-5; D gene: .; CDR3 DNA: TGCAGCGTTGTAGGATTGGGAGAGACCCAGTACTTC; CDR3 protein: CSVVGLGETQYF
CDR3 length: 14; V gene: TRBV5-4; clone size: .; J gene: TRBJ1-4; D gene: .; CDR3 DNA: TGTGCCAGCAGCCCGGAGATAGCTAATGAAAAACTGTTTTTT; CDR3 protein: CASSPEIANEKLFF
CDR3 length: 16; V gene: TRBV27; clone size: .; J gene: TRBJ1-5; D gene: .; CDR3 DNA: TGTGCCAGCAGTTTAATCCCAGGGGTCGGCAATCAGCCCCAGCATTTT; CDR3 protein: CASSLIPGVGNQPQHF
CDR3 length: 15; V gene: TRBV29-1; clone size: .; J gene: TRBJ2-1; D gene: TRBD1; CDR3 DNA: TGCAGCGTTGTACAGGGGGCTCGGTCCTACAATGAGCAGTTCTTC; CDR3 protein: CSVVQGARSYNEQFF
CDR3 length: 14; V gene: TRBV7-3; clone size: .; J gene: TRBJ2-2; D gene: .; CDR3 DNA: TGTGCCAGCACCTCAGGGGCAGGTCCCGGGGAGCTGTTTTTT; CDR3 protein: CASTSGAGPGELFF
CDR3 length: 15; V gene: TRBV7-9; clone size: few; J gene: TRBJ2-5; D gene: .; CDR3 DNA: TGTGCCAGCAGCCGAACCGGGGAAATTGTGGGGACCCAGTACTTC; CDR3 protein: CASSRTGEIVGTQYF
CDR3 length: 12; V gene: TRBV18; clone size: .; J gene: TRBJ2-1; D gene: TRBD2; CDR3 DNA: TGTGCCAGCTCACCAACTAGCGGTGAGCAGTTCTTC; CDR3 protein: CASSPTSGEQFF
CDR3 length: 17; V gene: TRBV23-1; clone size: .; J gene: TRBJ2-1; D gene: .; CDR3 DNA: TGCGCCAGCAGTTACAACAGTGCTAGCATCCTTCTCCATGAGCAGTTCTTC; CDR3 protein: CASSYNSASILLHEQFF
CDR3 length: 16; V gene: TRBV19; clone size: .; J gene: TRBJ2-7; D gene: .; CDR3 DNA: TGTGCCAGTAGTATTAGCCGCCTCGCCAGCTCCTACGAGCAGTACTTC; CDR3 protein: CASSISRLASSYEQYF
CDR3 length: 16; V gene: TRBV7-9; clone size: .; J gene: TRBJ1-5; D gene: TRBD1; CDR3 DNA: TGTGCCAGCGCTTCCGGGACAGGTAGGAGCAATCAGCCCCAGCATTTT; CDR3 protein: CASASGTGRSNQPQHF
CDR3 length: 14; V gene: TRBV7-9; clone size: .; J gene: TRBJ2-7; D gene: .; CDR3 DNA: TGTGCCAGCAGCCGACCTGAGGGTCCCTACGAGCAGTACTTC; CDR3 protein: CASSRPEGPYEQYF
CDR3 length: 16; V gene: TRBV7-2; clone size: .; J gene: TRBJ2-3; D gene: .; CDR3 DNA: TGTGCCAGCAGCTTAGCCGAGGGACTCAGCACAGATACGCAGTATTTT; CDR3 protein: CASSLAEGLSTDTQYF
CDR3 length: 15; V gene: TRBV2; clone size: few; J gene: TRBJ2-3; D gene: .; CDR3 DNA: TGTGCCAGCAGCTCGGTCTCTTGGGAGACAGATACGCAGTATTTT; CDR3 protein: CASSSVSWETDTQYF
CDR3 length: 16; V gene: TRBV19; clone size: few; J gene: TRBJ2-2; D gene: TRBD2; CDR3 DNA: TGTGCCAGTAGTTCCCGTGGTAGCGGGGTCACCGGGGAGCTGTTTTTT; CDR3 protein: CASSSRGSGVTGELFF
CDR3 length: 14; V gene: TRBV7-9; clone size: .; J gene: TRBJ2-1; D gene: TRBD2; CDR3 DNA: TGTGCCAGCAGCTCCCCGTGGGGGGGCAATGAGCAGTTCTTC; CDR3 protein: CASSSPWGGNEQFF
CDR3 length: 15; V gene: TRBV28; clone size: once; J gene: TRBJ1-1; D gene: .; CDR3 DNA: TGTGCCAGCAGTTCCTCAGGACTGTGGGCGAGCCGAGCTTTCTTT; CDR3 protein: CASSSSGLWASRAFF
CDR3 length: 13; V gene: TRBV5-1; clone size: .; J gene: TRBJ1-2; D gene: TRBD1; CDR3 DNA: TGCGCCAGCAGCACCGGACAGGGAGGAGGCTACACCTTC; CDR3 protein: CASSTGQGGGYTF
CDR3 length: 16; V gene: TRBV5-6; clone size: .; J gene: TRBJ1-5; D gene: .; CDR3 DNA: TGTGCCAGCAGCTCCAGAGGGACATATAGCAATCAGCCCCAGCATTTT; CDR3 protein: CASSSRGTYSNQPQHF
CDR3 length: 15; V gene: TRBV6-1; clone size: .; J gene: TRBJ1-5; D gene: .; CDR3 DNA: TGTGCCAGCAGTGAAGCCTTCAGCAAGGGGATGCCCCAGCATTTT; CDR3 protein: CASSEAFSKGMPQHF
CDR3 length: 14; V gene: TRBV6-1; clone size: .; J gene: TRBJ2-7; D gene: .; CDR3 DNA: TGTGCCAGCAGTGAGTCAGGGGGGGAGTACGAGCAGTACTTC; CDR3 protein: CASSESGGEYEQYF
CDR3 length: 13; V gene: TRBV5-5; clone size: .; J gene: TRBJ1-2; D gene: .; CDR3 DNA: TGTGCCAGCAGCCTTGGGACACCCGGGGGCTACACCTTC; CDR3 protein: CASSLGTPGGYTF
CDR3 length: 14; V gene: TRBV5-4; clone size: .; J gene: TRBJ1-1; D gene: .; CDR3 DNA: TGTGCCAGCAGCTCCACAAGGGTGGGTACTGAAGCTTTCTTT; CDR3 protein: CASSSTRVGTEAFF
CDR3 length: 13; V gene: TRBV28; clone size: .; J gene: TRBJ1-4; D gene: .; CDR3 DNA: TGTGCCAGCAGTTTTGGGAGGAATGAAAAACTGTTTTTT; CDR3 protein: CASSFGRNEKLFF
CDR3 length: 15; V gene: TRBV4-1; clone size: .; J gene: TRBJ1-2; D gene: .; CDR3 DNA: TGCGCCAGCAGCCAAGAAGTAGGACAGCCCTACAGCTACACCTTC; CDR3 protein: CASSQEVGQPYSYTF
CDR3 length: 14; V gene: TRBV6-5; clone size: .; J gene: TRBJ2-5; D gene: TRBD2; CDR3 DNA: TGTGCCAGCAGTTTTCTAGCGGGCCAAGAGACCCAGTACTTC; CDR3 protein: CASSFLAGQETQYF
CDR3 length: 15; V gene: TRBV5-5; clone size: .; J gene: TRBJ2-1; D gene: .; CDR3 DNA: TGTGCCAGCAGCTTGGTCAGGAGCTCCTACAATGAGCAGTTCTTC; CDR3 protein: CASSLVRSSYNEQFF
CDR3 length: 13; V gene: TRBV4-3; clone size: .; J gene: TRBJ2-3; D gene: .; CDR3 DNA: TGCGCCAGCAGCTCCGGACTGAGGGATACGCAGTATTTT; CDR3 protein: CASSSGLRDTQYF
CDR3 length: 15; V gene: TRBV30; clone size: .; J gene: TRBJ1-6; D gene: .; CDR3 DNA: TGTGCCTGGAGTGCGCCCGGGCGGGGATACTCACCCCTCCACTTT; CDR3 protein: CAWSAPGRGYSPLHF
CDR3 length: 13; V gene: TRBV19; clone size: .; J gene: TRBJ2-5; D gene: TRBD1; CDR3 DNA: TGTGCCAGTAGGCGGACAGGACAAGAGACCCAGTACTTC; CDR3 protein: CASRRTGQETQYF
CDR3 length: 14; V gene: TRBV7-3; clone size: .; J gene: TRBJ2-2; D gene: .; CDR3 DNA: TGTGCCAGCAGCCCCGGGCTGAACACCGGGGAGCTGTTTTTT; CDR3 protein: CASSPGLNTGELFF
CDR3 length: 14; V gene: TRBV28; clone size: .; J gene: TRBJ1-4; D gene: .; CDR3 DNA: TGTGCCAGCGCTATAGCGGGGTCGTATGAAAAACTGTTTTTT; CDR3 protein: CASAIAGSYEKLFF
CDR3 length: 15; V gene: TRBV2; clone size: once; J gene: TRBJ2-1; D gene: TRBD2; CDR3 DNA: TGTGCCAGCAGTGATGGGGGGAGGGGTTACAATGAGCAGTTCTTC; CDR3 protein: CASSDGGRGYNEQFF
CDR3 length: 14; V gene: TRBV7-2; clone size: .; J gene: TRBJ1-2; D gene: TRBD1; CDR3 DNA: TGTGCCAGCAGCCCGACAGGGGGTTACTATGGCTACACCTTC; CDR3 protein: CASSPTGGYYGYTF